The T cell receptor beta chain under discussion was sequenced for a study of blood T cell repertoires in COVID-19. Study context: The origin of the acute and convalescent COVID-19 samples was the United States, Italy and Spain. The cDNA or gDNA used as material had been derived from T cells, B-cell-depleted T cells, or PBMCs.

As processed by the authors: The authors estimated nucleated cell counts from reference gene primer amplification. Libraries were prepared by immunoSEQ multiplex PCR; TCRdb keeps only in-frame clonotypes and omits some of them. V, J and clone size are taken as reported in that table, and D and trimming were inferred from the DNA itself. Seen here are about 120,000 clones, just under 90% observed once, and the top ten hold approximately 4.3%. Germline CDR1 is MNHEY and CDR2 is SMNVEV (reference sequence). V lost 2 bases, J lost 0 bases, and 14 bases stayed unmatched. There are 20 residues in the CDR3.

The genes are TRBV27 and TRBJ2-1; 9 nucleotides agree with TRBD2. Material: peripheral blood. The sequence was collected from a woman aged 45-60 years with acute or convalescent COVID-19. CDR3 sequence (DNA): TGTGCCAGCAGTTTACTCGGGACTAGCAGAAGATATAGCTCCTACAATGAGCAGTTCTTC. Translating it yields CASSLLGTSRRYSSYNEQFF.